This T cell receptor (beta chain) was observed in a study of CD8 T cells in Susac syndrome. This clonotype came up once. There are 15 residues in the CDR3. Germline V gene lookup returns CDR1 SGHAT and CDR2 FQNNGV. Trimming took 5 bases from V and 6 from J, leaving 19 bases between them. With random hexamers, 0.5 to 1 ug RNA was reverse transcribed. TCRdb passed the immunoSEQ multiplex PCR reads through MiXCR, listing each CDR3 protein once. The table has 95,000 to 150,000 distinct CDR3 sequences, around 94% seen once; the top ten hold roughly 0.091%. Sequencing targeted TCR beta in blood CD8+ and CD4+ T cells. Negative isolation was used for CD8+ and CD4+ T cells, and FACS enrichment was applied to TEMRA cells.

Sample: CD4+ T cells from PBMCs. This receptor was taken from a human donor in good health. The chain uses TRBV11-2 and TRBJ1-2; tentative D call: TRBD1 (5 bases). The CDR3 protein is CASSEQPGRLDGYTF. For the CDR3, the DNA is TGTGCCAGCAGCGAGCAACCGGGACGTTTGGATGGCTACACCTTC.